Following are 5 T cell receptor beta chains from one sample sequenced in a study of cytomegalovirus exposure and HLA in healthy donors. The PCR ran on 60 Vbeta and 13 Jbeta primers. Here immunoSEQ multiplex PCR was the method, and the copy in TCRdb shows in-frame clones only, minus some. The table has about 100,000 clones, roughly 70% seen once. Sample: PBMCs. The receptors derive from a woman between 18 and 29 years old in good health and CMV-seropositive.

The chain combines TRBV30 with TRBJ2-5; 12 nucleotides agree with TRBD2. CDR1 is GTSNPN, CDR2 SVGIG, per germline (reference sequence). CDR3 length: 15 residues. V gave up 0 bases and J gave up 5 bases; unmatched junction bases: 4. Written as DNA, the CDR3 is TGTGCCTGGAGTGTACTAGCGGGAGGTCGGGAGACCCAGTACTTC. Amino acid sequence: CAWSVLAGGRETQYF. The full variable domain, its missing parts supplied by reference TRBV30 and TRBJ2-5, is SQTIHQWPATLVQPVGSPLSLECTVEGTSNPNLYWYRQAAGRGLQLLFYSVGIGQISSEVPQNLSASRPQDRQFILSSKKLLLSDSGFYLCAWSVLAGGRETQYFGPGTRLLVL.

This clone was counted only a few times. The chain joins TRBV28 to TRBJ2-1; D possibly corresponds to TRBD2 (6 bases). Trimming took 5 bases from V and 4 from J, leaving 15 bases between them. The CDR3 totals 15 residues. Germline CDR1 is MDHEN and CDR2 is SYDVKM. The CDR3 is CASSRDSYTYNEQFF. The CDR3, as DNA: TGTGCCAGCAGTAGGGACTCTTACACATACAATGAGCAGTTCTTC.

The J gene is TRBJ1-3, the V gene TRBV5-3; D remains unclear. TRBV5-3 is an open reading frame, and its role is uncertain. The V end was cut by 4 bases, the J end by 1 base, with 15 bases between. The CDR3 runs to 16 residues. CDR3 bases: TGTGCCAGAAGCCCCCCCTTAGCCACATCTGGAAACACCATATATTTT. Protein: CARSPPLATSGNTIYF.

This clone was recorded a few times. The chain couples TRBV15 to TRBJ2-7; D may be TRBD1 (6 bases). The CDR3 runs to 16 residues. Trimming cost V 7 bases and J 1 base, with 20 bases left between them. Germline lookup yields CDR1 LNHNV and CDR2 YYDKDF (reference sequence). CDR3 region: CATINPRLRGSYEQYF. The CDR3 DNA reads TGTGCCACCATCAACCCCAGATTGAGGGGGTCCTACGAGCAGTACTTC.

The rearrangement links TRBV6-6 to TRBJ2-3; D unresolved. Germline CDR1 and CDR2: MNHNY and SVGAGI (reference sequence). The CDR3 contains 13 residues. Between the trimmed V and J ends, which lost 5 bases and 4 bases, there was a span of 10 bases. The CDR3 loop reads CASSRDFPDTQYF. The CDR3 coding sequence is TGTGCCAGCAGTCGAGATTTCCCAGATACGCAGTATTTT.